This TCR beta chain stems from a study of T cells after yellow fever vaccination. Study conclusions and caveats: Clonotype sharing between CD4 and CD8 compartments was small.

Regarding this clonotype: Its antigen remains unidentified.

UMIs were added to TCR cDNA along with a universal primer site when it was made by 5'RACE template switching. TCRdb reprocessed the 5' RACE reads with MiXCR, giving one entry per CDR3 protein. The sample has 300,000 to 400,000 distinct CDR3 sequences, roughly 8% seen once. The CDR3 runs to 16 residues. The V gene end was trimmed by 3 bases and the J gene end by 6 bases; junction bases not matched to a gene: 9. Germline V gene sequence: CDR1 SGHVS, CDR2 FQNEAQ. This TCR was recovered from a man between 18 and 29 years old who received the YFV17D yellow fever vaccine. V and J are TRBV7-8 and TRBJ2-1, with 9 nucleotides matching TRBD2. This specimen consisted of PBMCs, obtained around 45 days after the first yellow fever vaccination. The CDR3 here is CASSFVASGIINEQFF. The CDR3 bases are TGTGCCAGCAGCTTCGTGGCTAGCGGGATTATCAATGAGCAGTTCTTC. Complete variable domain (other parts from reference TRBV7-8 and TRBJ2-1): GAGVSQSPRYKVAKRGQDVALRCDPISGHVSLFWYQQALGQGPEFLTYFQNEAQLDKSGLPSDRFFAERPEGSVSTLKIQRTQQEDSAVYLCASSFVASGIINEQFFGPGTRLTVL.